The sequence of this T cell receptor (beta chain) was determined in a study of cytomegalovirus exposure and HLA in healthy donors. General study findings and limits: Associated with cytomegalovirus, according to the listing, were around 160 TCR beta chains.

This clone turned up a few times. Its specificity is unknown. V dropped 5 bases and J dropped 3 bases, with 3 bases sitting between them. CDR1 is SGHVS, CDR2 FQNEAQ, per germline. The CDR3 runs 11 residues. The table came from immunoSEQ multiplex PCR; TCRdb's copy has only in-frame clones and leaves some out. This table has 150,000 to 200,000 clones, roughly 82% appearing once. The TCR sequence derives from a woman under 30 in good health and CMV-seronegative. Sequenced input: PBMCs. This rearrangement joins TRBV7-8 to TRBJ2-3; D gene ambiguous. CDR3 loop: CASSQTDTQYF. The CDR3 DNA follows: TGTGCCAGCAGCCAGACAGATACGCAGTATTTT. Drawing the rest from reference TRBV7-8 and TRBJ2-3, the complete variable domain is GAGVSQSPRYKVAKRGQDVALRCDPISGHVSLFWYQQALGQGPEFLTYFQNEAQLDKSGLPSDRFFAERPEGSVSTLKIQRTQQEDSAVYLCASSQTDTQYFGPGTRLTVL.